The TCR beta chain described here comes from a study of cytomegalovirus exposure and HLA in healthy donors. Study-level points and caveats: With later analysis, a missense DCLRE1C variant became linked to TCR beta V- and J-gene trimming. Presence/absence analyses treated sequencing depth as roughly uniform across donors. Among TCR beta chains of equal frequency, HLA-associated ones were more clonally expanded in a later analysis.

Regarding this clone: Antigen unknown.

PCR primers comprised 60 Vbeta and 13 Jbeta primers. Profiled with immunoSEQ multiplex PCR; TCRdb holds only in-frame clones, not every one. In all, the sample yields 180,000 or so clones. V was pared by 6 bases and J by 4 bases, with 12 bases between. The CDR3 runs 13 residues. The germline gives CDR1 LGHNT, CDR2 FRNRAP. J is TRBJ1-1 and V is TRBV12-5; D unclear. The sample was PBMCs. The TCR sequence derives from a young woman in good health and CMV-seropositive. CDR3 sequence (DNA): TGTGCTAGTGGCTACGGGAGAGGCACTGAAGCTTTCTTT. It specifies CASGYGRGTEAFF.